A single sample gave rise to the 27 T cell receptor beta chains below, sequenced in a study of blood T cell repertoires in COVID-19. Only in-frame clones appear in the TCRdb table, and some are missing; sequencing was by immunoSEQ multiplex PCR. The repertoire holds fewer than 200,000 clones, with about 91% as singletons. The material sequenced was peripheral blood. The receptors shown here come from an older woman who had recovered from COVID-19.

The genes are TRBV14 and TRBJ2-5, with 7 bases identical to TRBD1. The germline CDR1 and CDR2 sequences are SGHDN and FVKESK. V shed 4 bases, J shed 7 bases, and the junction held 9 bases outside the gene matches. The length of the CDR3 is 14 residues. CDR3 nucleotides: TGTGCCAGCAGCCGACAGGGTCGCCTTGGGACCCAGTACTTC. As protein: CASSRQGRLGTQYF.

This clone was counted a few times. V is TRBV5-6 and J is TRBJ2-1, with 7 bases fitting TRBD2. After removal of 6 bases from V and 3 bases from J, the junction contained 6 bases not matched to a gene. The CDR3 has 14 amino acids. Germline CDR1 reads SGHDT; CDR2 reads YYEEEE. CDR3 residues: CASTLWGGYNEQFF. For the CDR3, the DNA is TGTGCCAGCACCCTGTGGGGGGGCTACAATGAGCAGTTCTTC.

This chain joins TRBV2 and TRBJ2-1, with TRBD2 matching 12 bases. This CDR3 comprises 15 residues. Germline V gene lookup returns CDR1 SNHLY and CDR2 FYNNEI. V was clipped by 6 bases and J by 4 bases; unmatched bases: 4. The CDR3: CASRRGLAGYNEQFF. The CDR3 nucleotides read TGTGCCAGCAGGAGAGGACTAGCGGGGTACAATGAGCAGTTCTTC.

V is TRBV4-1 and J is TRBJ1-2, with 9 bases fitting TRBD1. The V and J ends lost 4 bases and 6 bases, in that order; junction bases with no gene match: 15. Germline CDR1 reads MGHRA; CDR2 reads YSYEKL. The CDR3 is 17 amino acids. CDR3 DNA sequence: TGCGCCAGCAGCCTCTCATTTACAGGGGGCGCGGGCGATGGCTACACCTTC. Its translation: CASSLSFTGGAGDGYTF.

Concerning this clone itself: Other DNA sequences in the same sample also yield this CDR3. The chain is built from TRBV11-1 and TRBJ2-1; possible D gene TRBD2, 5 bases. The germline V and J ends were trimmed by 5 bases and 4 bases, with 9 bases remaining between them. The germline V gene encodes CDR1 SGHAT and CDR2 FQDESV (reference sequence). The CDR3 length is 13 residues. Here the CDR3 reads CASSPRGYNEQFF. The CDR3 DNA is TGTGCCAGCAGCCCCCGCGGGTACAATGAGCAGTTCTTC.

Regarding this clone: Other nucleotide sequences in the sample specify the same CDR3. J is TRBJ2-2 and V is TRBV24-1, with 8 nucleotides matching TRBD1. The CDR3 loop spans 16 amino acids. Germline CDR1 is KGHDR and CDR2 is SFDVKD. V shed 3 bases and J 1 base; nucleotides not matched to a gene: 3. The CDR3 region is CATSDPGTGNTGELFF. The CDR3 DNA sequence: TGTGCCACCAGTGATCCGGGGACAGGGAACACCGGGGAGCTGTTTTTT.

The chain employs TRBV6-2 or TRBV6-3 and TRBJ1-1, with no clear D. Germline V CDR1 and CDR2: MNHEY, SVGEGT. The CDR3 covers 14 residues. V gave up 0 bases and J gave up 5 bases, with 10 bases separating them. The CDR3 nucleotides are TGTGCCAGCAGTTACTCCAGTCGTTCGACTGAAGCTTTCTTT. This encodes CASSYSSRSTEAFF.

This chain joins TRBV28 and TRBJ2-7; 9 nucleotides agree with TRBD1. The length of the CDR3 is 15 residues. With V trimmed by 5 bases and J by 4 bases, 9 bases remained unmatched. Germline CDR1 and CDR2: MDHEN and SYDVKM. The CDR3: CASSPAQGARYEQYF. For the CDR3, the DNA is TGTGCCAGCAGTCCAGCACAGGGGGCGCGGTACGAGCAGTACTTC.

The genes are TRBV6-4 and TRBJ1-6; TRBD1 might be the D (5 bases). The CDR3 loop spans 14 amino acids. The V end was cut by 4 bases, the J end by 7 bases, with 11 bases between. Germline assignment: CDR1 MRHNA and CDR2 SNTAGT. CDR3 loop: CASSAVGGNSPLHF. The DNA of the CDR3 is TGTGCCAGCAGTGCCGTGGGGGGAAATTCACCCCTCCACTTT.

The chain is built from TRBV5-1 and TRBJ2-7, with a weak D call TRBD1 (5 bases). This CDR3 region has 14 residues. Trimming removed 5 bases at V and 1 base at J, with 13 bases between. CDR1 SGHRS and CDR2 YFSETQ come from the germline V gene. This CDR3 is CASRALQESYEQYF. The DNA of the CDR3 is TGCGCCAGCAGAGCCCTACAGGAATCCTACGAGCAGTACTTC.

The chain employs TRBV7-9 and TRBJ1-1; no firm D call. V lost 3 bases and J 10 bases, leaving 12 bases between the germline ends. The CDR3 length is 12 residues. Looked up from germline, CDR1 is SEHNR and CDR2 is FQNEAQ (reference sequence). CDR3 DNA sequence: TGTGCCAGCAGCTTGGTTGAGAGGGTAGCTTTCTTT. It encodes CASSLVERVAFF.

The rearrangement joins TRBV9 to TRBJ2-5; D is unresolved. CDR3 size: 13 residues. Germline V gene sequence: CDR1 SGDLS, CDR2 YYNGEE. V dropped 0 bases and J dropped 5 bases, with 8 bases sitting between them. CDR3: CASSVGSSETQYF. CDR3 DNA: TGTGCCAGCAGCGTAGGTTCGTCCGAGACCCAGTACTTC. Complete variable domain (other parts from reference TRBV9 and TRBJ2-5): DSGVTQTPKHLITATGQRVTLRCSPRSGDLSVYWYQQSLDQGLQFLIQYYNGEERAKGNILERFSAQQFPDLHSELNLSSLELGDSALYFCASSVGSSETQYFGPGTRLLVL.

The rearrangement joins TRBV15 to TRBJ2-7; D is perhaps TRBD1 (6 bases). Germline assignment: CDR1 LNHNV and CDR2 YYDKDF (reference sequence). The CDR3 has 16 amino acids. V was trimmed by 4 bases and J by 4 bases, leaving 20 bases between them. CDR3 in DNA: TGTGCCACCAGCAACCCAAGCAGGGACACTGGTTACGAGCAGTACTTC. Protein sequence: CATSNPSRDTGYEQYF. Full variable domain (rest looked up from reference TRBV15 and TRBJ2-7): DAMVIQNPRYQVTQFGKPVTLSCSQTLNHNVMYWYQQKSSQAPKLLFHYYDKDFNNEADTPDNFQSRRPNTSFCFLDIRSPGLGDTAMYLCATSNPSRDTGYEQYFGPGTRLTVT.

The chain joins TRBV2 to TRBJ2-3, with 8 bases aligning to TRBD2. Germline V gives CDR1 SNHLY, CDR2 FYNNEI. There are 15 residues in the CDR3. The J segment lost 2 bases and the V segment lost 6 bases, leaving 7 bases of the junction unmatched. CDR3 sequence: CASRSEAGVTDTQYF. CDR3 sequence (DNA): TGTGCCAGCAGGTCCGAAGCGGGGGTCACAGATACGCAGTATTTT.

The genes are TRBV7-2 and TRBJ2-1; D unresolved. Germline assignment: CDR1 SGHTA and CDR2 FQGNSA. Trimming left V 4 bases short and J 0 bases short, with 7 bases between. The CDR3 runs 14 residues. The CDR3 DNA is TGTGCCAGCAGCTACTACGACTCCTACAATGAGCAGTTCTTC. Protein product: CASSYYDSYNEQFF. The whole variable domain, remainder taken from reference TRBV7-2 and TRBJ2-1, is GAGVSQSPSNKVTEKGKDVELRCDPISGHTALYWYRQSLGQGLEFLIYFQGNSAPDKSGLPSDRFSAERTGGSVSTLTIQRTQQEDSAVYLCASSYYDSYNEQFFGPGTRLTVL.

The V gene is TRBV28, the J gene TRBJ2-7; 8 positions agree with TRBD2. CDR1 is MDHEN, CDR2 SYDVKM, per germline. There are 15 residues in the CDR3. V shed 6 bases and J 1 base; nucleotides not matched to a gene: 8. The CDR3: CASSSAGGESYEQYF. In DNA form, the CDR3 reads TGTGCCAGCAGCTCGGCGGGGGGCGAATCCTACGAGCAGTACTTC.

The chain joins TRBV5-4 to TRBJ1-1; 8 bases match TRBD1. The J segment lost 3 bases and the V segment lost 4 bases, leaving 5 bases of the junction unmatched. Germline loops: CDR1 SGHNT, CDR2 YYREEE (reference sequence). The CDR3 totals 14 residues. The DNA of the CDR3 is TGTGCCAGCAGCAAAGGACAGGGTGACACTGAAGCTTTCTTT. Its protein is CASSKGQGDTEAFF.

V gene TRBV7-2 combines with J gene TRBJ2-5; no definite D call. The CDR3 is made up of 16 amino acids. Germline assignment: CDR1 SGHTA and CDR2 FQGNSA. V shed 0 bases and J shed 2 bases, with 13 bases lying between them. The CDR3, as DNA: TGTGCCAGCAGCTTAGCGCGCAGGCTCGGACAAGAGACCCAGTACTTC. This sequence encodes CASSLARRLGQETQYF. The variable domain in full, with the rest retrieved from reference TRBV7-2 and TRBJ2-5, is GAGVSQSPSNKVTEKGKDVELRCDPISGHTALYWYRQSLGQGLEFLIYFQGNSAPDKSGLPSDRFSAERTGGSVSTLTIQRTQQEDSAVYLCASSLARRLGQETQYFGPGTRLLVL.

The chain uses TRBV4-1 and TRBJ2-1; a weak D match, TRBD2 (7 bases). The ends were cut back, 1 base at V and 3 bases at J, with 10 bases in the middle. Germline assignment: CDR1 MGHRA and CDR2 YSYEKL. This CDR3 has 15 residues. The CDR3 nucleotides are TGCGCCAGCAGCCAAGGGGGGGGCAGCTACAATGAGCAGTTCTTC. This translates into CASSQGGGSYNEQFF.

This clone was counted only a few times. The rearrangement joins TRBV4-1 to TRBJ1-6; weak D call: TRBD1 (6 bases). The germline V and J ends were trimmed by 3 bases and 2 bases, with 8 bases remaining between them. Germline CDR1 and CDR2: MGHRA and YSYEKL. The CDR3 loop spans 15 amino acids. Here the CDR3 DNA reads TGCGCCAGCAGCCAGGGGACAACCTATAATTCACCCCTCCACTTT. It encodes CASSQGTTYNSPLHF.

This chain uses TRBV19 with TRBJ1-3; D gene unclear. The CDR3 consists of 14 residues. V lost 4 bases, J lost 2 bases, and 9 bases lay in between. In germline, CDR1 is LNHDA, CDR2 SQIVND (reference sequence). CDR3 loop: CASSSGNPGNTIYF. DNA of the CDR3: TGTGCCAGTAGTAGCGGGAATCCTGGAAACACCATATATTTT. The whole variable domain, filled in from reference TRBV19 and TRBJ1-3, reads DGGITQSPKYLFRKEGQNVTLSCEQNLNHDAMYWYRQDPGQGLRLIYYSQIVNDFQKGDIAEGYSVSREKKESFPLTVTSAQKNPTAFYLCASSSGNPGNTIYFGEGSWLTVV.

The V gene is TRBV24-1, the J gene TRBJ2-5, with D possibly TRBD1 on 6 matching bases. Trimming left V 3 bases short and J 3 bases short, with 13 bases between. The CDR3 is 15 residues long. Germline CDR1 reads KGHDR; CDR2 reads SFDVKD. The CDR3 protein is CATSDRDNGKETQYF. The CDR3 DNA follows: TGTGCCACCAGTGATCGGGACAACGGAAAAGAGACCCAGTACTTC.

The chain joins TRBV27 to TRBJ2-1; 12 bases are a match to TRBD2. Trimming removed 4 bases from V and 10 bases from J; junction bases left unmatched: 8. This CDR3 has 15 residues. Germline V gene sequence: CDR1 MNHEY, CDR2 SMNVEV (reference sequence). This CDR3 reads CASSSGLAGPMEQFF. The CDR3 DNA follows: TGTGCCAGCAGTTCAGGACTAGCGGGGCCTATGGAGCAGTTCTTC.

A single count supports this clone. V is TRBV28 and J is TRBJ1-4, with 8 bases identical to TRBD1. The CDR3 loop spans 14 amino acids. The V and J ends lost 8 bases and 8 bases, in that order; junction bases with no gene match: 10. Germline assignment: CDR1 MDHEN and CDR2 SYDVKM. The CDR3 protein is CASAIQGVWEKLFF. Written as DNA, the CDR3 is TGTGCCAGCGCCATACAGGGGGTTTGGGAAAAACTGTTTTTT.

On this clone: Distinct nucleotide sequences in the sample also encode this CDR3. The V gene is TRBV28, the J gene TRBJ1-4; TRBD1 matches 10 bases. Losses at the gene ends were 6 bases for V and 7 bases for J; bases not matched to a gene: 5. The germline V gene encodes CDR1 MDHEN and CDR2 SYDVKM. The CDR3 loop spans 14 amino acids. CDR3 sequence (DNA): TGTGCCAGCAGCCGCGGACAGGGGGGTGAAAAACTGTTTTTT. It encodes CASSRGQGGEKLFF.

The J gene is TRBJ2-3, the V gene TRBV6-1, with TRBD2 identical over 8 bases. The trim removed 2 bases at V and 4 bases at J, leaving 5 bases unmatched. The CDR3 has 15 residues. Germline-derived CDR1 and CDR2 are MNHNS and SASEGT. CDR3: CASSEPGLVPDTQYF. In DNA, the CDR3 is TGTGCCAGCAGTGAACCGGGACTAGTTCCAGATACGCAGTATTTT.

This rearrangement joins TRBV5-1 to TRBJ2-2, with D perhaps TRBD2 (6 bases). In germline, CDR1 is SGHRS, CDR2 YFSETQ. The CDR3 is made up of 14 amino acids. V was trimmed by 7 bases and J by 0 bases, leaving 10 bases between them. CDR3 sequence: CASGGTANTGELFF. The CDR3 DNA follows: TGCGCCAGCGGCGGGACGGCGAACACCGGGGAGCTGTTTTTT.